This passage covers 31 T cell receptor beta chains from one sample sequenced in a study of T-cell reconstitution after alpha-beta-depleted transplantation in children. Library preparation (for TCRbeta) was performed with unique molecular identifiers. TCRdb ran MiXCR on the PCR reads and lists one entry per CDR3 protein. This table holds more than 85,000 distinct CDR3 sequences, 9% to 12% found once. The sample was PBMCs from the stem cell graft donor, taken from the stem cell graft. The receptors come from a human donor who donated a stem cell graft to a child with acute lymphoblastic leukemia.

This clonotype was recorded at least ten times. The V and J genes are TRBV7-9 and TRBJ1-2; unclear D gene. The CDR3 has 13 amino acids. Germline assignment: CDR1 SEHNR and CDR2 FQNEAQ (reference sequence). Trimming left V 7 bases short and J 4 bases short, with 13 bases between. CDR3 in DNA: TGTGCCAGCACCCCTCCGGACGGCTATGGCTACACCTTC. Translated: CASTPPDGYGYTF. Full variable domain (missing parts from reference TRBV7-9 and TRBJ1-2): DTGVSQNPRHKITKRGQNVTFRCDPISEHNRLYWYRQTLGQGPEFLTYFQNEAQLEKSRLLSDRFSAERPKGSFSTLEIQRTEQGDSAMYLCASTPPDGYGYTFGSGTRLTVV.

The chain links TRBV6-5 to TRBJ2-1; no clear D. Trimming left V 5 bases short and J 5 bases short, with 13 bases between. CDR3 length: 14 amino acids. From germline, CDR1 is MNHEY and CDR2 SVGAGI. CDR3 protein: CASSTDVRNNEQFF. CDR3 DNA sequence: TGTGCCAGCAGTACAGACGTGCGGAACAATGAGCAGTTCTTC.

This clonotype was detected ten times or more. CDR3 bases: TGTGCCAGCAGTTTAGGGACAGCTTACAATGAGCAGTTCTTC. Translating gives CASSLGTAYNEQFF. The rearrangement links TRBV12-3 or TRBV12-4 to TRBJ2-1; a possible D gene is TRBD1 (6 bases). The CDR3 has 14 residues. The V and J ends lost 1 base and 4 bases respectively, with 8 bases between them.

The rearrangement links TRBV9 to TRBJ2-1; 8 nucleotides agree with TRBD1. After removal of 1 base from V and 6 bases from J, the junction contained 6 bases not matched to a gene. Germline V gene lookup returns CDR1 SGDLS and CDR2 YYNGEE. The CDR3 contains 15 residues. The CDR3 spells CASSVQTGGSNEQFF. The CDR3 DNA follows: TGTGCCAGCAGCGTACAAACAGGGGGGTCCAATGAGCAGTTCTTC.

The J gene is TRBJ1-2, the V gene TRBV7-2; 8 bases fit TRBD1. Germline trimming cut 3 bases from V and 4 bases from J; bases unmatched to any gene: 7. CDR1 and CDR2 (germline): SGHTA, FQGNSA. CDR3 size: 15 residues. The CDR3 loop is CASSFQQGGTYGYTF. For the CDR3, the DNA is TGTGCCAGCAGCTTCCAACAGGGGGGGACCTATGGCTACACCTTC.

The CDR3 sequence is CSARTGGFEKLFF. The CDR3, as DNA: TGCAGTGCTAGGACAGGCGGATTTGAAAAACTGTTTTTT. This chain links TRBV20-1 with TRBJ1-4; a weak D match, TRBD1 (6 bases). This CDR3 is 13 amino acids long. V lost 3 bases, J lost 7 bases, and 12 bases lay in between. Germline V gene sequence: CDR1 DFQATT, CDR2 SNEGSKA (reference sequence).

This clonotype was detected ten times or more. CDR3 nucleotide sequence: TGTGCCAGCAGCCCTGGACTACCGAGGTTTCCAGATACGCAGTATTTT. This gives the protein CASSPGLPRFPDTQYF. The rearrangement links TRBV27 to TRBJ2-3; TRBD2 is a possible D gene (6 bases). The V end was cut by 6 bases, the J end by 4 bases, with 20 bases between. Germline V gives CDR1 MNHEY, CDR2 SMNVEV (reference sequence). The CDR3 consists of 16 residues.

There are many counts of this clonotype. The V and J genes are TRBV6-2 or TRBV6-3 and TRBJ1-5, with no clear D. The CDR3 spans 13 residues. V lost 2 bases and J lost 2, with 4 bases in between. In germline, CDR1 is MNHEY, CDR2 SVGEGT. The CDR3 is CASSYIGNQPQHF. DNA for the CDR3: TGTGCCAGCAGTTACATCGGCAATCAGCCCCAGCATTTT.

This clonotype was seen repeatedly, ten times or more. The CDR3 DNA follows: TGTGCCAGCACCGCCCGAGCAGATACGCAGTATTTT. Protein: CASTARADTQYF. The rearrangement joins TRBV2 to TRBJ2-3, with D uncertain. CDR3 length equals 12 residues. Trimming shortened V by 7 bases and J by 4 bases, and 9 bases separated the two germline ends. Germline values: CDR1 SNHLY, CDR2 FYNNEI. Supplemented by reference TRBV2 and TRBJ2-3, the full variable domain reads EPEVTQTPSHQVTQMGQEVILRCVPISNHLYFYWYRQILGQKVEFLVSFYNNEISEKSEIFDDQFSVERPDGSNFTLKIRSTKLEDSAMYFCASTARADTQYFGPGTRLTVL.

V gene TRBV24-1 combines with J gene TRBJ2-1; 9 bases are a match to TRBD2. The CDR3 covers 16 residues. V gave up 0 bases and J gave up 9 bases; unmatched junction bases: 8. The germline CDR1 and CDR2 sequences are KGHDR and SFDVKD. CDR3 region: CATSDLASGDRSEQFF. CDR3 DNA sequence: TGTGCCACCAGTGATTTGGCTAGCGGGGACCGTAGTGAGCAGTTCTTC.

Regarding this clonotype: A much larger clone sits a single nucleotide away, making a read error possible. V usage is TRBV20-1 and J usage is TRBJ1-2; D is unresolved. The CDR3 runs 15 residues. Germline loops: CDR1 DFQATT, CDR2 SNEGSKA (reference sequence). In nucleotides, the CDR3 is TGCAGTGCTAGAACTGTGGCGCGGCAGGTCTATGGCTACGCCTTC. Translating it yields CSARTVARQVYGYAF.

In its sample, this clonotype was seen many times. This chain links TRBV29-1 with TRBJ2-7; no firm D call. CDR3 length: 12 residues. Trimming took off 3 bases at V and 2 bases at J, with 8 bases between the two ends. Germline V lookup: CDR1 SQVTM, CDR2 ANQGSEA. CDR3 in amino acids: CSVELSTYEQYF. Written as DNA, the CDR3 is TGCAGCGTTGAGTTGTCGACCTACGAGCAGTACTTC.

This clonotype was recorded at least ten times. The chain carries TRBV6-1 and TRBJ2-7; 16 nucleotides line up with TRBD2. The CDR3 totals 17 residues. The junction had 7 bases not matched to a gene; V was cut back by 6 bases and J by 2 bases. The germline V gene has CDR1 MNHNS and CDR2 SASEGT. The CDR3 here is CASSLGLAGGKAYEQYF. The CDR3, as DNA: TGTGCCAGCAGCCTGGGACTAGCGGGAGGGAAAGCCTACGAGCAGTACTTC.

This clonotype was seen at least ten times. This sequence joins TRBV6-1 and TRBJ1-2; a weak D match, TRBD1 (5 bases). The CDR3 is 13 amino acids. V lost 2 bases and J lost 7, with 11 bases in between. CDR1 MNHNS and CDR2 SASEGT come from the germline V gene. The chain's CDR3 is CASSERTYVGYTF. The CDR3 DNA is TGTGCCAGCAGTGAAAGGACATATGTTGGCTACACCTTC.

This clonotype was recorded at least ten times. The chain recombines TRBV10-3 with TRBJ1-5, with D tentatively TRBD1 (5 bases). V was trimmed by 6 bases and J by 2 bases, leaving 14 bases between them. The germline gives CDR1 ENHRY, CDR2 SYGVKD. The CDR3 has 15 residues. CDR3 sequence reads: CAIRDGAEGNQPQHF. In DNA, the CDR3 is TGTGCCATCAGGGACGGGGCGGAGGGCAATCAGCCCCAGCATTTT.

This clonotype occurred many times. The V and J genes are TRBV6-1 and TRBJ2-5; possibly TRBD2 for D (7 bases). Between the trimmed V and J ends, which lost 2 bases and 5 bases, there was a span of 15 bases. The CDR3 contains 15 residues. Germline V gene lookup returns CDR1 MNHNS and CDR2 SASEGT. This chain's CDR3 is CASSEKGGARETQYF. DNA of the CDR3: TGTGCCAGCAGTGAAAAGGGGGGGGCGCGGGAGACCCAGTACTTC.

This clonotype was detected many times. V gene TRBV7-2 combines with J gene TRBJ2-2, with D possibly TRBD2 on 5 matching bases. The CDR3 contains 17 residues. With 5 bases removed from V and 1 base from J, the gap between germline ends came to 17 bases. Per the germline V gene, CDR1 is SGHTA and CDR2 is FQGNSA. In nucleotides, the CDR3 is TGTGCCAGCAGCCCAAAATACTTAGGGAGGAACACCGGGGAGCTGTTTTTT. It yields the protein CASSPKYLGRNTGELFF.

Comments on this clonotype: Sequence at one end of the junction differs from germline and may be a read error. The V gene is TRBV20-1, the J gene TRBJ2-3, with 7 bases lining up with TRBD1. CDR1 DFQATT and CDR2 SNEGSKA come from the germline V gene (reference sequence). The CDR3 is 13 amino acids. CDR3: CSASHRGTDTQYF. CDR3 DNA: TGCAGTGCTTCTCACAGGGGCACAGATACGCAGTATTTC.

In its sample, this clonotype was seen a few times. This rearrangement joins TRBV30 to TRBJ2-2; unclear D gene. V lost 2 bases and J lost 6, with 4 bases in between. Germline V gene data show CDR1 as GTSNPN and CDR2 as SVGIG (reference sequence). There are 11 residues in the CDR3. For the CDR3, the DNA is TGTGCCTGGAGTACTTCCGGGGAGCTGTTTTTT. Its protein is CAWSTSGELFF.

This clonotype was detected ten times or more. The rearrangement links TRBV5-1 to TRBJ2-1; no clear D. Trimming stripped 0 bases from V and 0 bases from J, with 1 base between. The CDR3 has 13 residues. Germline lookup yields CDR1 SGHRS and CDR2 YFSETQ. CDR3 in DNA: TGCGCCAGCAGCTTGGTCTCCTACAATGAGCAGTTCTTC. The encoded protein is CASSLVSYNEQFF.

This clonotype was seen repeatedly, ten times or more. V and J are TRBV15 and TRBJ2-2; D unclear. Trimming pared 3 bases from V and 2 bases from J, leaving 10 bases between. The CDR3 contains 15 residues. Germline V gene lookup returns CDR1 LNHNV and CDR2 YYDKDF (reference sequence). CDR3 sequence (DNA): TGTGCCACCAGCAGTGGATACAACAACACCGGGGAGCTGTTTTTT. It encodes CATSSGYNNTGELFF.

V usage is TRBV7-2 and J usage is TRBJ1-2, with 10 bases fitting TRBD1. CDR3 length equals 16 residues. Germline lookup yields CDR1 SGHTA and CDR2 FQGNSA. J lost 4 bases, V lost 6 bases, and 11 bases had no gene match. CDR3 sequence (DNA): TGTGCCAGCAGTCCGCCGGGACAGGGGCCCCTCTATGGCTACACCTTC. It codes for CASSPPGQGPLYGYTF.

This clonotype showed up many times. The chain recombines TRBV5-5 with TRBJ1-5, with D maybe TRBD1 (6 bases). V was pared by 0 bases and J by 7 bases, with 14 bases between. The CDR3 has 15 amino acids. Germline V gene lookup returns CDR1 SGHKS and CDR2 YYEKEE (reference sequence). The CDR3: CASSLAGTRVQPQHF. The CDR3 DNA follows: TGTGCCAGCAGCTTGGCCGGGACAAGGGTGCAGCCCCAGCATTTT.

The sample holds many counts of this clonotype. This chain links TRBV29-1 with TRBJ2-7; 9 bases map to TRBD2. The germline V gene has CDR1 SQVTM and CDR2 ANQGSEA. V dropped 2 bases and J dropped 6; count of bases not matched to a gene: 5. The CDR3 is 13 amino acids. The CDR3 protein is CSVERTSDSEQYF. The CDR3 DNA reads TGCAGCGTTGAACGGACTAGCGACAGCGAGCAGTACTTC.

This clonotype was recorded at least ten times. The chain carries TRBV27 and TRBJ1-5; 7 positions agree with TRBD1. The CDR3 covers 14 residues. J gave up 3 bases and V 6 bases, and 5 bases lay outside the gene matches. Germline values: CDR1 MNHEY, CDR2 SMNVEV (reference sequence). The CDR3 DNA sequence: TGTGCCAGCAGACGAGACAGGGACAATCAGCCCCAGCATTTT. Its translation is CASRRDRDNQPQHF.

This clonotype has ten or more counts. The chain joins TRBV12-3 or TRBV12-4 to TRBJ1-4, with D unclear. V gave up 5 bases and J gave up 4 bases, with 11 bases separating them. This CDR3 region has 14 residues. The CDR3 DNA is TGTGCCAGCAGTCGGAGGGCAGATAATGAAAAACTGTTTTTT. This gives the protein CASSRRADNEKLFF.

This clonotype was counted ten times or more. The chain couples TRBV4-2 to TRBJ2-3, with D possibly TRBD1 on 5 matching bases. V shed 3 bases and J shed 2 bases, with 12 bases lying between them. This CDR3 has 15 residues. Germline CDR1 is LGHNA and CDR2 is YNFKEQ. The CDR3 sequence: CASSQRQRTTDTQYF. Here the CDR3 DNA reads TGTGCCAGCAGCCAGAGACAGAGAACCACAGATACGCAGTATTTT.

There are many counts of this clonotype. The chain is built from TRBV18 and TRBJ2-5, with D perhaps matching TRBD2 (5 bases). Trimming cost V 3 bases and J 2 bases, with 16 bases left between them. The CDR3 length is 16 residues. In germline, CDR1 is KGHSH, CDR2 LQKENI. CDR3 loop: CASSPARGGVQETQYF. CDR3 in DNA: TGTGCCAGCTCACCGGCGCGAGGAGGTGTACAAGAGACCCAGTACTTC.

This clonotype has at least ten counts. The chain combines TRBV12-3 or TRBV12-4 with TRBJ2-3, with D perhaps matching TRBD2 (5 bases). CDR3 size: 17 residues. Trimming removed 6 bases at V and 4 bases at J, with 23 bases between. The CDR3 loop is CASSRRSSRRGADTQYF. CDR3 nucleotides: TGTGCCAGCAGCCGTAGGTCTAGCCGCAGAGGTGCAGATACGCAGTATTTT.

This clonotype occurred many times. The V and J genes are TRBV5-1 and TRBJ2-7; TRBD1 aligns across 8 bases. J gave up 5 bases and V 4 bases, and 11 bases lay outside the gene matches. The CDR3 spans 15 residues. The germline gives CDR1 SGHRS, CDR2 YFSETQ. CDR3 amino acids: CASSLGQGAINEQYF. CDR3 DNA sequence: TGCGCCAGCAGCCTCGGGCAGGGGGCGATCAACGAGCAGTACTTC. The variable domain in full, completed from reference TRBV5-1 and TRBJ2-7, reads KAGVTQTPRYLIKTRGQQVTLSCSPISGHRSVSWYQQTPGQGLQFLFEYFSETQRNKGNFPGRFSGRQFSNSRSEMNVSTLELGDSALYLCASSLGQGAINEQYFGPGTRLTVT.

As for this clonotype: Being one base from a much bigger clone, this may be a read error. This chain uses TRBV7-6 with TRBJ2-5; 7 nucleotides match TRBD1. J lost 9 bases, V lost 5 bases, and 15 bases had no gene match. The germline V gene encodes CDR1 SGHVS and CDR2 FNYEAQ. CDR3 length equals 15 residues. DNA for the CDR3: TGTGCCAGCAGCCCGACAGGGCCCCCAACTTTTGCCCAGTACTTC. Protein: CASSPTGPPTFAQYF.